This record looks at one T cell receptor (beta chain) sequence and its context. Researchers ran the PCR with 60 Vbeta and 13 Jbeta primers. Assay: immunoSEQ multiplex PCR; the TCRdb copy retains only in-frame clones and omits some. The profile shows approximately 120,000 clones, about 84% of them singletons. CDR1 is LNHDA, CDR2 SQIVND, per germline (reference sequence). This CDR3 comprises 14 residues. The V gene end was trimmed by 6 bases and the J gene end by 7 bases; junction bases not matched to a gene: 4. This specimen comes from a study of cytomegalovirus exposure and HLA in healthy donors. Sequenced input: PBMCs. The sequence came from a man aged 40-49 years in good health and CMV-seronegative. This chain connects TRBV19 to TRBJ1-4; TRBD1 matches at 11 bases. The CDR3 bases are TGTGCCAGTAGCTCCGGGACAGGGGGTGAAAAACTGTTTTTT. As protein: CASSSGTGGEKLFF.